This T cell receptor beta chain was observed in a study of blood T cell repertoires in COVID-19. On the study more broadly: Both acute and convalescent COVID-19 samples were obtained from the United States, Italy and Spain. PBMCs, B-cell-depleted T cells, or T cells were the source of the cDNA or gDNA that made up the material.

Under the authors' procedure: How many nucleated cells were present was estimated from reference gene primer amplification. Method: immunoSEQ multiplex PCR; TCRdb's copy keeps in-frame clones and lacks some. That table is the source of V, J and clone size, and D and trimming were worked out from the DNA. In the table there are 150,000 to 200,000 clones, nearly 90% of which are singletons. V was shortened by 6 bases and J by 0 bases, with 9 bases between the two germline ends. This CDR3 has 14 residues. CDR1 and CDR2 (germline): LNHDA, SQIVND (reference sequence). Sequenced: peripheral blood. V and J are TRBV19 and TRBJ1-5, with unresolved D. The clonotype comes from a man aged 50 to 60 with acute or convalescent COVID-19. The CDR3 coding sequence is TGTGCCAGTAGCGGTGGAGATAGCAATCAGCCCCAGCATTTT. It specifies CASSGGDSNQPQHF.